This T cell receptor beta chain came from a study of control samples from healthy donors and cancer patients (dated by TCRdb to 2018 to 2021). The germline V and J ends show losses of 4 bases and 4 bases respectively, and no gene match explains 5 bases of the junction. Measured from the cysteine to the phenylalanine, the CDR3 is 14 residues long. The DNA shown is the 42-base CDR3, in frame from base 1. As encoded in the germline V gene (reference sequence), CDR1 is LNHDA while CDR2 is SQIVND. Library preparation used the immunoSEQ multiplex PCR assay. What TCRdb holds here is the immuneACCESS table cut down to in-frame rearrangements. Part of the clones is not present; checked against another copy, under half of the missing clones reflect an unresolved V gene, and the others are unexplained. The sample includes about 50,000 clones, with 94% observed a single time. The ten largest make up less than 4.5% of the sample.

Of note for this clone: What antigen it recognizes has not been identified. No quality values exist for individual bases; no much larger clone is one base distant.

The clonotype comes from a man aged 30 to 45 in good health. The sequenced material came from blood. The sequence links TRBV19 to TRBJ1-2, with 8 junctional bases fitting TRBD1. The base sequence is TGTGCCAGTAGTAGGACAGGGAGAGTCTATGGCTACACCTTC. Translation gives CASSRTGRVYGYTF.